Described below is a single TCR beta chain sequence and its context. The antigen is unknown. Germline V CDR1 and CDR2: MGHRA, YSYEKL. This CDR3 spans 17 amino acids. Trimming left V 4 bases short and J 2 bases short, with 18 bases between. The PCR used 60 Vbeta and 13 Jbeta primers. The data were produced by immunoSEQ multiplex PCR, yet TCRdb's version contains in-frame clones alone and is incomplete. Among roughly 190,000 clones listed, over 80% were seen once. The data originate from a study of cytomegalovirus exposure and HLA in healthy donors. The study, taken as a whole, reports: Among the CMV-associated chains, three were confirmed in vitro as specific for CMV antigens. Per a later analysis, HLA-associated TCR beta chains showed more clonal expansion than other, equally common TCR beta chains.

Source material: PBMCs. The source is a man aged 35-49 years in good health and CMV-seropositive. This chain uses TRBV4-1 with TRBJ2-1; weak D call: TRBD2 (6 bases). The CDR3 protein is CASSPRGTAGTYNEQFF. In DNA, the CDR3 is TGCGCCAGCAGCCCCCGGGGGACCGCGGGAACCTACAATGAGCAGTTCTTC.